Described below is a single T cell receptor (beta chain) sequence and its context. This record comes from a study of immune evolution from preneoplasia to lung adenocarcinoma. Study details: HLA loss of heterozygosity: roughly 7.5% AIS, more than 14% MIA, more than 25% ADC, none AAH.

Profiling relied on immunoSEQ multiplex PCR, and the TCRdb table lists in-frame clones only, not all of them. The table lists approximately 10,000 clones, around 89% of them singletons. CDR1 and CDR2 from the germline V gene are SGHNT and YENEEA. The V end lost 8 bases, the J end lost 3 bases, and 12 bases lay between the germline ends. The CDR3 consists of 13 residues. What was sequenced was FFPE invasive lung adenocarcinoma tissue. This receptor was obtained from a person between 70 and 80 years old with invasive lung adenocarcinoma. Some clones in this sample may be carry-over from other donors' samples. The V and J genes are TRBV11-3 and TRBJ2-3, with D possibly being TRBD1 (6 bases). The CDR3 sequence: CASADSGTDTQYF. CDR3 DNA: TGTGCCAGCGCGGACAGCGGAACAGATACGCAGTATTTT.